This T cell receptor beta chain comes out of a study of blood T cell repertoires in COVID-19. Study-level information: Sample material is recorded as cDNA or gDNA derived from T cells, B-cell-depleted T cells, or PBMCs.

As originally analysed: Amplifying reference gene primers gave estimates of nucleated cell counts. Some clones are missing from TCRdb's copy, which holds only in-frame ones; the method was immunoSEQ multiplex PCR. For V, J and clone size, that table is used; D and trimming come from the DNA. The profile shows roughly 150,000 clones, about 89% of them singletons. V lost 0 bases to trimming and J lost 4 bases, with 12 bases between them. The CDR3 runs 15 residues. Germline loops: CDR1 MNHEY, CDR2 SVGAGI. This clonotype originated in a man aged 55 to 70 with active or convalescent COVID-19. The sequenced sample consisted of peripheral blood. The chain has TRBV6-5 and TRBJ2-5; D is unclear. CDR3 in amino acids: CASSYSLSRRETQYF. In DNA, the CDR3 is TGTGCCAGCAGTTACTCCCTCTCGCGTCGAGAGACCCAGTACTTC.